These 22 T cell receptor beta chains were all obtained from the same sample, sequenced in a study of type 1 regulatory T cells (dated by TCRdb to the early 2020s). Reads for this sample came from an Illumina MiSeq. The public reads were reanalyzed by TCRdb: fastp trimming at Q25, MiXCR alignment, in-frame beta chains only. Rows are combined by CDR3 protein, so each entry shows the most common genes and DNA. For this sample there are some 90,000 distinct CDR3 sequences; less than 40% appear just once. Of the sample, less than 2.5% falls within the top ten clones. The sample comprised CD4+ T cells, either the whole sample or a sorted fraction (not recorded which). The receptors come from a human donor in good health.

CDR3 nucleotides: TGTGCCAGCAGAGGTATGACAGGGGGGTCCTACGAGCAGTACTTC. The encoded protein is CASRGMTGGSYEQYF. This chain uses TRBV14 with TRBJ2-7; 9 bases are a match to TRBD1. The germline V gene has CDR1 SGHDN and CDR2 FVKESK. This CDR3 comprises 15 residues. The V gene end was trimmed by 6 bases and the J gene end by 1 base; junction bases not matched to a gene: 7.

This clonotype was detected many times. The CDR3: CASSLQLKETQYF. The CDR3 DNA reads as TGTGCCAGCAGCCTACAACTTAAAGAGACCCAGTACTTC. The V gene is TRBV7-2, the J gene TRBJ2-5, with no clear D. The CDR3 length is 13 residues. Germline assignment: CDR1 SGHTA and CDR2 FQGNSA. Trimming stripped 5 bases from V and 3 bases from J, with 10 bases between. The whole variable domain, remainder taken from reference TRBV7-2 and TRBJ2-5, is GAGVSQSPSNKVTEKGKDVELRCDPISGHTALYWYRQSLGQGLEFLIYFQGNSAPDKSGLPSDRFSAERTGGSVSTLTIQRTQQEDSAVYLCASSLQLKETQYFGPGTRLLVL.

V gene TRBV28 combines with J gene TRBJ2-7; 7 bases match TRBD2. This CDR3 is built from 14 residues. The junction had 8 bases not matched to a gene; V was cut back by 6 bases and J by 3 bases. Germline V gene sequence: CDR1 MDHEN, CDR2 SYDVKM. The CDR3 reads CASRPLGGVYEQYF. The CDR3, as DNA: TGTGCCAGCAGGCCCCTGGGGGGGGTCTACGAGCAGTACTTC.

This chain joins TRBV4-1 and TRBJ2-7; D ambiguous. The V gene lost 1 base and the J gene lost 3 bases, with 10 bases spanning the gap. Germline-derived CDR1 and CDR2 are MGHRA and YSYEKL. CDR3 size: 14 residues. The CDR3 reads CASSQVDQFYEQYF. The CDR3 DNA sequence: TGCGCCAGCAGCCAAGTCGACCAGTTCTACGAGCAGTACTTC.

About this clonotype itself: Germline is not matched at one junction end, which may reflect a read error. The chain is built from TRBV20-1 and TRBJ2-1; 13 nucleotides agree with TRBD2. CDR1 is DFQATT and CDR2 is SNEGSKA in the germline V gene (reference sequence). This CDR3 spans 14 amino acids. CDR3 nucleotide sequence: TGCAGTGCTAGGACTAGCGGGAGGAAAAATGAGCCGTTCTTC. Translation gives CSARTSGRKNEPFF.

The chain combines TRBV29-1 with TRBJ2-6; 8 positions agree with TRBD1. V shed 7 bases, J shed 0 bases, and the junction held 14 bases outside the gene matches. Germline CDR1 SQVTM, CDR2 ANQGSEA. CDR3 size: 18 residues. CDR3 protein: CSAWEPWTGISGANVLTF. The CDR3, as DNA: TGCAGCGCTTGGGAACCCTGGACAGGGATCTCTGGGGCCAACGTCCTGACTTTC.

This clonotype was seen at least ten times. This chain uses TRBV7-2 with TRBJ2-3; 9 positions match TRBD2. The CDR3 is 15 residues long. V lost 2 bases, J lost 2 bases, and 2 bases stayed unmatched. From germline, CDR1 is SGHTA and CDR2 FQGNSA. For the CDR3, the DNA is TGTGCCAGCAGCTTAAGACTAGCGGACACAGATACGCAGTATTTT. Amino acid sequence: CASSLRLADTDTQYF.

V usage is TRBV5-1 and J usage is TRBJ1-3; D uncertain. CDR1 SGHRS and CDR2 YFSETQ come from the germline V gene. Trimming removed 0 bases at V and 3 bases at J, with 13 bases between. There are 16 residues in the CDR3. Here the CDR3 reads CASSLDPLGDGNTIYF. In DNA, the CDR3 is TGCGCCAGCAGCTTGGATCCTCTCGGAGATGGAAACACCATATATTTT.

The gene calls are TRBV10-3 and TRBJ2-1, with D perhaps TRBD2 (7 bases). In germline, CDR1 is ENHRY, CDR2 SYGVKD. CDR3 length: 16 residues. Trimming left V 2 bases short and J 4 bases short, with 15 bases between. The CDR3 protein is CAISEGGAGGYNEQFF. DNA of the CDR3: TGTGCCATCAGTGAGGGGGGGGCTGGAGGGTACAATGAGCAGTTCTTC.

This rearrangement joins TRBV18 to TRBJ1-1, with no clear D. Trimming cost V 1 base and J 7 bases, with 7 bases left between them. CDR1 is KGHSH and CDR2 is LQKENI in the germline V gene. The CDR3 consists of 12 residues. In DNA form, the CDR3 reads TGTGCCAGCTCACCACAACTGGGTGAAGCTTTCTTT. Translated: CASSPQLGEAFF.

This chain uses TRBV12-3 or TRBV12-4 with TRBJ1-5; D is undetermined. The ends were cut back, 5 bases at V and 5 bases at J, with 13 bases in the middle. CDR3 size: 14 residues. CDR3 sequence: CASSPDGAHQPQHF. The CDR3 coding sequence is TGTGCCAGCAGTCCCGACGGAGCCCATCAGCCCCAGCATTTT.

The sample holds a few counts of this clonotype. The V and J genes are TRBV5-1 and TRBJ2-3, with 11 bases lining up with TRBD1. CDR1 SGHRS and CDR2 YFSETQ come from the germline V gene. CDR3 length: 15 residues. V shed 0 bases, J shed 5 bases, and the junction held 2 bases outside the gene matches. The CDR3, as DNA: TGCGCCAGCAGCTTGGATGGGACAGGGGGAGATACGCAGTATTTT. It is translated as CASSLDGTGGDTQYF. Together with reference TRBV5-1 and TRBJ2-3, the CDR3 gives the full variable domain: KAGVTQTPRYLIKTRGQQVTLSCSPISGHRSVSWYQQTPGQGLQFLFEYFSETQRNKGNFPGRFSGRQFSNSRSEMNVSTLELGDSALYLCASSLDGTGGDTQYFGPGTRLTVL.

This clonotype was seen more than once but under ten times. The V call is TRBV7-2, the J call TRBJ2-7, with D uncertain. The germline V gene encodes CDR1 SGHTA and CDR2 FQGNSA. The CDR3 spans 12 residues. V was cut by 4 bases and J by 9 bases, with 13 bases left in between. The CDR3 spells CASSSSFSGQYF. CDR3 nucleotide sequence: TGTGCCAGCAGCTCGAGTTTTTCGGGGCAGTACTTC.

The chain couples TRBV9 to TRBJ2-1; weak D call: TRBD2 (6 bases). Germline assignment: CDR1 SGDLS and CDR2 YYNGEE. Between the trimmed V and J ends, which lost 3 bases and 1 base, there was a span of 11 bases. The CDR3 covers 15 residues. CDR3 sequence reads: CASSGRESSYNEQFF. In DNA, the CDR3 is TGTGCCAGCAGCGGGAGGGAGAGTTCCTACAATGAGCAGTTCTTC.

V usage is TRBV14 and J usage is TRBJ2-7; D may be TRBD1 (5 bases). V was cut by 5 bases and J by 3 bases, with 11 bases left in between. CDR3 length: 13 amino acids. Germline V gives CDR1 SGHDN, CDR2 FVKESK. This CDR3 is CASSRQPLYEQYF. The DNA for the CDR3 is TGTGCCAGCAGCAGACAGCCGCTCTACGAGCAGTACTTC.

This clonotype was counted between two and nine times. The chain carries TRBV7-2 and TRBJ2-3; D assignment may be TRBD1 or TRBD2 (5 bases each). The V end lost 5 bases, the J end lost 5 bases, and 14 bases lay between the germline ends. The CDR3 spans 14 residues. The germline gives CDR1 SGHTA, CDR2 FQGNSA. The CDR3 DNA reads as TGTGCCAGCAGCACCGGGACCTGGGGAGATACGCAGTATTTT. Translating it yields CASSTGTWGDTQYF.

This clonotype was observed a handful of times. V and J are TRBV25-1 and TRBJ2-2, with 7 bases identical to TRBD1. Looked up from germline, CDR1 is MGHDK and CDR2 is SYGVNS. The CDR3 extends over 14 amino acids. V gave up 4 bases and J gave up 7 bases; unmatched junction bases: 6. The CDR3 is CASSGAGGFGELFF. CDR3 DNA sequence: TGTGCCAGCAGTGGTGCAGGGGGTTTCGGGGAGCTGTTTTTT.

The chain recombines TRBV7-9 with TRBJ1-5, with TRBD1 identical over 10 bases. V shed 5 bases, J shed 4 bases, and the junction held 5 bases outside the gene matches. Germline V gives CDR1 SEHNR, CDR2 FQNEAQ (reference sequence). The CDR3 totals 15 residues. The CDR3 loop reads CASSPGTGANQPQHF. CDR3 DNA sequence: TGTGCCAGCAGCCCAGGGACAGGGGCAAATCAGCCCCAGCATTTT.

This clonotype was observed a handful of times. The chain combines TRBV24-1 with TRBJ2-1, with 8 bases matching TRBD2. CDR1 and CDR2 from the germline V gene are KGHDR and SFDVKD. CDR3 size: 18 residues. The V and J ends lost 2 bases and 3 bases, in that order; junction bases with no gene match: 11. CDR3 sequence reads: CATSDSSWGSGNYNEQFF. The CDR3 bases are TGTGCCACCAGTGATTCTTCGTGGGGTAGCGGGAACTACAATGAGCAGTTCTTC.

Only a few counts were recorded for this clonotype. The chain is built from TRBV4-1 and TRBJ2-5, with D possibly matching TRBD1 (5 bases). Trimming cost V 0 bases and J 4 bases, with 15 bases left between them. Germline V gene data show CDR1 as MGHRA and CDR2 as YSYEKL. CDR3 length equals 16 residues. The CDR3 sequence is CASSQDLPRVGETQYF. The CDR3 DNA reads TGCGCCAGCAGCCAAGATCTCCCCAGGGTGGGAGAGACCCAGTACTTC.

The rearrangement links TRBV7-2 to TRBJ2-7; possibly TRBD2 for D (7 bases). V was clipped by 1 base and J by 5 bases, with 24 bases between them. Germline CDR1 SGHTA, CDR2 FQGNSA. This CDR3 is 18 amino acids long. The CDR3 is CASSLGWGGASRRNEQYF. CDR3 in DNA: TGTGCCAGCAGCTTAGGATGGGGGGGCGCGAGTCGGCGCAACGAGCAGTACTTC. Using reference TRBV7-2 and TRBJ2-7 for the parts outside the CDR3, the full variable domain is GAGVSQSPSNKVTEKGKDVELRCDPISGHTALYWYRQSLGQGLEFLIYFQGNSAPDKSGLPSDRFSAERTGGSVSTLTIQRTQQEDSAVYLCASSLGWGGASRRNEQYFGPGTRLTVT.

The chain links TRBV11-1 to TRBJ2-7, with 12 bases fitting TRBD2. Germline CDR1 reads SGHAT; CDR2 reads FQDESV (reference sequence). The CDR3 length is 15 residues. With V trimmed by 5 bases and J by 2 bases, 4 bases remained unmatched. The CDR3 DNA sequence: TGTGCCAGCAGCACCAGACTAGCGGGAGCCTACGAGCAGTACTTC. Its protein product is CASSTRLAGAYEQYF.